The next 26 T cell receptor beta chains were all read from a single sample in a study of neurological immune-mediated disorders. TCRdb called the 5' RACE reads again in MiXCR, with one record for every CDR3 protein. The table has 50,000 to 65,000 distinct CDR3 sequences, 4.5% to 5.5% seen once. Sequencing was done on a sample of PBMCs. The receptor source for this set is a woman aged 45 to 65 with multiple sclerosis.

Ten or more counts support this clonotype. CDR3 sequence reads: CATSKQGSQETQYF. The CDR3 nucleotides read TGTGCCACCTCGAAACAGGGGTCACAAGAGACCCAGTACTTC. The chain has TRBV15 and TRBJ2-5; TRBD1 matches at 7 bases. The germline V gene encodes CDR1 LNHNV and CDR2 YYDKDF (reference sequence). V was pared by 8 bases and J by 2 bases, with 8 bases of the junction left unmatched. The CDR3 has 14 residues.

The sample holds many counts of this clonotype. The J gene is TRBJ2-4, the V gene TRBV20-1; 9 nucleotides match TRBD1. With 6 bases clipped from V and 4 bases from J, the junction kept 4 bases outside the gene matches. The CDR3 runs to 13 residues. Germline assignment: CDR1 DFQATT and CDR2 SNEGSKA (reference sequence). Here the CDR3 DNA reads TGCAGTGCCGCGACAGGGGGTAAAAACATTCAGTACTTC. Its translation: CSAATGGKNIQYF.

This clonotype came up many times. This sequence joins TRBV5-1 and TRBJ2-5; a weak D match, TRBD1 (6 bases). Trimming pared 1 base from V and 0 bases from J, leaving 10 bases between. The germline gives CDR1 SGHRS, CDR2 YFSETQ. The CDR3 length is 15 residues. CDR3 DNA: TGCGCCAGCAGCTTGAACAGGGTGTACCAAGAGACCCAGTACTTC. This codes for CASSLNRVYQETQYF.

This clonotype was seen only a few times. The CDR3 nucleotides read TGTGCCAGCAGCTCATACAGGGAACGAGAGACCCAGTACTTC. It specifies CASSSYRERETQYF. V is TRBV11-2 and J is TRBJ2-5, with TRBD1 as a possible D gene (6 bases). V lost 4 bases and J lost 4, with 13 bases in between. This CDR3 spans 14 amino acids. Per the germline V gene, CDR1 is SGHAT and CDR2 is FQNNGV.

This clonotype was counted ten times or more. The chain employs TRBV10-2 and TRBJ2-1; unclear D gene. The CDR3 contains 13 residues. Trimming took off 5 bases at V and 7 bases at J, with 12 bases between the two ends. Germline values: CDR1 WSHSY, CDR2 SAAADI. CDR3 in amino acids: CASSNPGMNEQFF. The CDR3 DNA reads TGCGCCAGCAGTAACCCAGGAATGAATGAGCAGTTCTTC.

This clonotype was seen at least ten times. This chain connects TRBV3-1 to TRBJ1-1; 10 bases are shared with TRBD1. Trimming at V came to 6 bases and at J to 0 bases, leaving 10 bases not matched to a gene. Per the germline V gene, CDR1 is LGHDT and CDR2 is YNNKEL (reference sequence). The CDR3 extends over 17 amino acids. DNA of the CDR3: TGTGCCAGCAGGGCCGGGACAGGGGCCTGGATGAACACTGAAGCTTTCTTT. Encoded protein: CASRAGTGAWMNTEAFF. The complete variable domain, with remaining parts taken from reference TRBV3-1 and TRBJ1-1, reads DTAVSQTPKYLVTQMGNDKSIKCEQNLGHDTMYWYKQDSKKFLKIMFSYNNKELIINETVPNRFSPKSPDKAHLNLHINSLELGDSAVYFCASRAGTGAWMNTEAFFGQGTRLTVV.

This clonotype was observed many times. This rearrangement joins TRBV5-1 to TRBJ2-1; weak D call: TRBD2 (6 bases). The CDR3 length is 13 residues. CDR1 is SGHRS and CDR2 is YFSETQ in the germline V gene. V lost 5 bases, J lost 7 bases, and 13 bases lay in between. The CDR3 nucleotides are TGCGCCAGCAGTTGGGACTCGGGGAATGAGCAGTTCTTC. Translating it yields CASSWDSGNEQFF.

This clonotype appeared many times. The rearrangement links TRBV28 to TRBJ1-4; D might be TRBD1 (5 bases). The germline V gene has CDR1 MDHEN and CDR2 SYDVKM. This CDR3 has 15 amino acids. V was pared by 2 bases and J by 0 bases, with 7 bases between. CDR3 DNA sequence: TGTGCCAGCAGTTTACAGGGCGCAACTAATGAAAAACTGTTTTTT. As protein: CASSLQGATNEKLFF. The complete variable domain, with remaining parts taken from reference TRBV28 and TRBJ1-4, reads DVKVTQSSRYLVKRTGEKVFLECVQDMDHENMFWYRQDPGLGLRLIYFSYDVKMKEKGDIPEGYSVSREKKERFSLILESASTNQTSMYLCASSLQGATNEKLFFGSGTQLSVL.

In this sample, this clonotype turned up many times. The chain uses TRBV14 and TRBJ2-2; 7 bases are shared with TRBD2. The CDR3 runs 16 residues. After removal of 1 base from V and 0 bases from J, the junction contained 2 bases not matched to a gene. The germline CDR1 and CDR2 sequences are SGHDN and FVKESK. The CDR3 loop reads CASSQGLAPNTGELFF. The CDR3, as DNA: TGTGCCAGCAGCCAAGGACTAGCCCCGAACACCGGGGAGCTGTTTTTT.

This clonotype was observed at least ten times. The rearrangement links TRBV11-1 to TRBJ2-2; TRBD2 matches 10 bases. CDR1 and CDR2 (germline): SGHAT, FQDESV (reference sequence). V shed 6 bases, J shed 9 bases, and the junction held 10 bases outside the gene matches. The CDR3 contains 15 residues. CDR3 protein: CASSLAGDPSWELFF. The DNA of the CDR3 is TGTGCCAGCAGTCTAGCGGGAGACCCCAGCTGGGAGCTGTTTTTT.

The sample holds many counts of this clonotype. The chain joins TRBV7-9 to TRBJ2-3; 7 bases are shared with TRBD2. The germline V gene encodes CDR1 SEHNR and CDR2 FQNEAQ (reference sequence). CDR3 length: 13 amino acids. With V trimmed by 4 bases and J by 4 bases, 2 bases remained unmatched. This chain's CDR3 is CASSYSGADTQYF. The CDR3 region has the DNA TGTGCCAGCAGCTACAGCGGGGCAGATACGCAGTATTTT.

Note on this clonotype: The junction departs from the called germline gene at one end, perhaps through a read error. The J gene is TRBJ1-5, the V gene TRBV20-1, with 10 bases aligning to TRBD1. The CDR3 sequence is 17 residues long. Germline V gives CDR1 DFQATT, CDR2 SNEGSKA (reference sequence). CDR3 sequence: CSATRATGTGENQPQNF. The DNA of the CDR3 is TGCAGTGCTACTAGGGCCACTGGGACAGGGGAAAATCAGCCCCAGAATTTT.

The table lists this clonotype with many counts. V gene TRBV20-1 combines with J gene TRBJ2-3, with D possibly being TRBD1 or TRBD2 (5 bases each). The CDR3 has 15 amino acids. Germline V gene data show CDR1 as DFQATT and CDR2 as SNEGSKA (reference sequence). The V gene lost 5 bases and the J gene lost 1 base, with 16 bases spanning the gap. The CDR3 here is CSAQRGAYGTDTQYF. CDR3 bases: TGCAGTGCTCAAAGAGGGGCGTATGGCACAGATACGCAGTATTTT.

This clonotype was recorded at least ten times. This chain joins TRBV4-3 and TRBJ2-1; 9 nucleotides align to TRBD2. Germline CDR1 is LGHNA and CDR2 is YSLEER. This CDR3 has 17 residues. Germline trimming cut 5 bases from V and 0 bases from J; bases unmatched to any gene: 8. CDR3 nucleotide sequence: TGCGCCAGCAGCGATACTAGCGGGCAAAGCTCCTACAATGAGCAGTTCTTC. Translated: CASSDTSGQSSYNEQFF.

This clonotype was counted at least ten times. This rearrangement joins TRBV20-1 to TRBJ1-4; TRBD1 agrees at 11 bases. The germline gives CDR1 DFQATT, CDR2 SNEGSKA (reference sequence). CDR3 length: 16 residues. V dropped 6 bases and J dropped 8; count of bases not matched to a gene: 14. This CDR3 is CSAGGTGGDLGEKLFF. For the CDR3, the DNA is TGCAGTGCCGGAGGGACAGGGGGTGACTTGGGGGAAAAACTGTTTTTT.

The gene calls are TRBV24-1 and TRBJ1-5, with D unresolved. Per the germline V gene, CDR1 is KGHDR and CDR2 is SFDVKD. CDR3 length: 13 residues. V was shortened by 5 bases and J by 2 bases, with 6 bases between the two germline ends. DNA for the CDR3: TGTGCCACCAGTGGGGGTGGCAATCAGCCCCAGCATTTT. Translation: CATSGGGNQPQHF.

The chain is built from TRBV10-3 and TRBJ1-2; TRBD1 might be the D (5 bases). The V gene's germline CDR1 is ENHRY and CDR2 SYGVKD. The CDR3 extends over 14 amino acids. V was cut by 2 bases and J by 0 bases, with 7 bases left in between. The CDR3 reads CAISERGPNYGYTF. The CDR3, as DNA: TGTGCCATCAGTGAGAGGGGACCTAACTATGGCTACACCTTC.

This clonotype was seen repeatedly, ten times or more. Compared with germline, one end of the junction differs, possibly owing to a read error. The chain couples TRBV10-2 to TRBJ1-5; D remains ambiguous. The CDR3 length is 14 residues. CDR1 is WSHSY and CDR2 is SAAADI in the germline V gene. CDR3 sequence (DNA): TGCGCCAGCAGTAAGTCGAGCGTTGGTCAGCCCCAGCATTTT. It yields the protein CASSKSSVGQPQHF.

In this sample, this clonotype turned up many times. The rearrangement links TRBV6-2 or TRBV6-3 to TRBJ1-1; D remains unclear. The V gene lost 4 bases and the J gene lost 1 base, with 10 bases spanning the gap. This CDR3 comprises 14 residues. In germline, CDR1 is MNHEY, CDR2 SVGEGT. CDR3 in amino acids: CASSFVVANTEAFF. CDR3 coding DNA: TGTGCCAGCAGTTTTGTGGTAGCGAACACTGAAGCTTTCTTT.

This chain links TRBV7-2 with TRBJ1-1; 7 positions match TRBD1. CDR3 size: 14 residues. Germline CDR1 and CDR2: SGHTA and FQGNSA. V was pared by 1 base and J by 10 bases, with 9 bases of the junction left unmatched. This chain's CDR3 is CASSLDQGVVTAFF. CDR3 DNA: TGTGCCAGCAGCTTAGATCAGGGGGTGGTTACAGCTTTCTTT.

This chain joins TRBV5-1 and TRBJ1-2, with 10 positions matching TRBD1. CDR1 and CDR2 (germline): SGHRS, YFSETQ. The CDR3 spans 14 residues. After removal of 4 bases from V and 4 bases from J, the junction contained 4 bases not matched to a gene. The CDR3 DNA reads as TGCGCCAGCAGCCAGGGACAGGGGATCTATGGCTACACCTTC. Residues: CASSQGQGIYGYTF.

Many counts were recorded for this clonotype. This sequence joins TRBV5-1 and TRBJ2-3; D is uncertain. Germline V gives CDR1 SGHRS, CDR2 YFSETQ. The CDR3 contains 13 residues. The V gene lost 0 bases and the J gene lost 5 bases, with 7 bases spanning the gap. The CDR3 region is CASSLATGDTQYF. The DNA for the CDR3 is TGCGCCAGCAGCTTGGCCACGGGAGATACGCAGTATTTT.

This clonotype showed up many times. CDR3 loop: CSAFRGNTEAFF. For the CDR3, the DNA is TGCAGTGCTTTTAGGGGAAACACTGAAGCTTTCTTT. The chain is built from TRBV20-1 and TRBJ1-1, with D possibly matching TRBD1 (5 bases). Germline V lookup: CDR1 DFQATT, CDR2 SNEGSKA (reference sequence). CDR3 size: 12 residues. Trimming took off 5 bases at V and 2 bases at J, with 9 bases between the two ends.

The genes are TRBV12-2 and TRBJ1-6; TRBD1, the table's D call, lacks a check against the DNA. TRBV12-2 is reported as a pseudogene. CDR3 length: 17 amino acids. Here the CDR3 reads CASRLEEGSGANSPLHF. The CDR3 region has the DNA TGTGCAAGTCGCTTAGAGGAAGGGTCAGGAGCTAATTCACCCCTCCACTTT.

This clonotype was seen at least ten times. The chain uses TRBV5-1 and TRBJ2-1; 8 bases line up with TRBD2. The CDR3 is 14 residues long. The V segment lost 0 bases and the J segment 8 bases; nucleotides outside the gene matches: 4. CDR1 and CDR2 from the germline V gene are SGHRS and YFSETQ. CDR3 loop: CASSLAGLVDEQFF. The CDR3 nucleotides are TGCGCCAGCAGCTTGGCGGGACTAGTAGATGAGCAGTTCTTC.

This clonotype was seen at least ten times. V is TRBV20-1 and J is TRBJ2-3, with 9 nucleotides matching TRBD2. The CDR3 sequence is 13 residues long. Germline CDR1 DFQATT, CDR2 SNEGSKA (reference sequence). CDR3 nucleotide sequence: TGCGGAGCGACTAGCGGCTCCACAGATACGCAGTATTTT. Protein: CGATSGSTDTQYF.